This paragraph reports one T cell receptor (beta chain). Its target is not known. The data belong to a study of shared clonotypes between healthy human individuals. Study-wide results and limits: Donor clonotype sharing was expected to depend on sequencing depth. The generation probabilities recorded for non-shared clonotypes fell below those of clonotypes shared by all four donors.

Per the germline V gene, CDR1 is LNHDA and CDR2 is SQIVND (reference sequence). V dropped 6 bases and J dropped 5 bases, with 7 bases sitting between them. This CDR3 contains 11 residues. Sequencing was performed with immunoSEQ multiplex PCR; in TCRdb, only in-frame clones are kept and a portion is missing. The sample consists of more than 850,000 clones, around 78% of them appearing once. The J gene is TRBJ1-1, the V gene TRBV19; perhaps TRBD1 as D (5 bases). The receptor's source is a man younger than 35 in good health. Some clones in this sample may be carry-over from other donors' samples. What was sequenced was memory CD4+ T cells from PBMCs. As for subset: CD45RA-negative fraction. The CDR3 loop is CASSWGTEAFF. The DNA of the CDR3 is TGTGCCAGTAGCTGGGGGACTGAAGCTTTCTTT.